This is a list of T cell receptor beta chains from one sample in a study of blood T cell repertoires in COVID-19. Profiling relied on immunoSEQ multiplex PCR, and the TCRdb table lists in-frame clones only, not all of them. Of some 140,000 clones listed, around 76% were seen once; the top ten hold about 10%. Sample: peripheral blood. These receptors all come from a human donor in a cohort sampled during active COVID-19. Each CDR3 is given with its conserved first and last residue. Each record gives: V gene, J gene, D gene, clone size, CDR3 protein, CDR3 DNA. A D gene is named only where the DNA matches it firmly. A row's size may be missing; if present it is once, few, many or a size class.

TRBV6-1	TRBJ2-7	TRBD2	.	CASSEQMWGAGGGASYEQYF	TGTGCCAGCAGTGAACAGATGTGGGGAGCGGGCGGGGGGGCCTCCTACGAGCAGTACTTC
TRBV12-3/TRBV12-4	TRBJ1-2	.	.	CASSFRGADGYTF	TGTGCCAGCAGTTTTCGGGGGGCGGATGGCTACACCTTC
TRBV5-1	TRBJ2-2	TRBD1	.	CASSLDQGATGELFF	TGCGCCAGCAGCTTGGATCAGGGGGCTACCGGGGAGCTGTTTTTT
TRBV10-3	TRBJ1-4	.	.	CAISESTGGNEKLFF	TGTGCCATCAGTGAGTCGACCGGGGGGAACGAAAAACTGTTTTTT
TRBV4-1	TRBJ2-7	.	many	CASSQERQVSSYEQYF	TGCGCCAGCAGCCAAGAACGACAGGTGAGCTCCTACGAGCAGTACTTC
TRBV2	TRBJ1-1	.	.	CASSEEGSVGPTEAFF	TGTGCCAGCAGTGAAGAGGGCAGCGTGGGGCCTACTGAAGCTTTCTTT
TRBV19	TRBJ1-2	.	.	CASGDRQVANYGYTF	TGTGCCAGTGGAGACAGACAGGTAGCTAACTATGGCTACACCTTC
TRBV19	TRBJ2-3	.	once	CASSTGTLDTDTQYF	TGTGCCAGTAGTACCGGGACACTAGATACAGATACGCAGTATTTT
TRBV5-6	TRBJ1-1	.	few	CASSFDRSLNTEAFF	TGTGCCAGCAGCTTCGACAGGAGTTTGAACACTGAAGCTTTCTTT
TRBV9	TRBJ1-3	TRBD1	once	CASSVDHRGGFGNTIYF	TGTGCCAGCAGCGTAGACCACAGGGGAGGCTTTGGAAACACCATATATTTT